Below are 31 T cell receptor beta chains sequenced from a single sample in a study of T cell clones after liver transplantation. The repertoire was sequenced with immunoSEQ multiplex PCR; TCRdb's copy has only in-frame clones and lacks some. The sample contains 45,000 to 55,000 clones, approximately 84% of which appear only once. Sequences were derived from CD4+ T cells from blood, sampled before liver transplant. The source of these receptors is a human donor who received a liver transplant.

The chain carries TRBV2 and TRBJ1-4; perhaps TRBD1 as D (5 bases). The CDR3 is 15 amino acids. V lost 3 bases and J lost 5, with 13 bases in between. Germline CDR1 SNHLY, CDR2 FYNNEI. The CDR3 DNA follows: TGTGCCAGCAGTGAGGTTGGGGCAGCGAATGAAAAACTGTTTTTT. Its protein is CASSEVGAANEKLFF.

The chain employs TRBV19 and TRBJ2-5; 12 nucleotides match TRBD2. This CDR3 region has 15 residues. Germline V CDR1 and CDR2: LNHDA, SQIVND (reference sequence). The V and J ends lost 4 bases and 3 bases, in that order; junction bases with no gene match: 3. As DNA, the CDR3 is TGTGCCAGTAGTACGGGACTAGCGGGTGAAGAGACCCAGTACTTC. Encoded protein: CASSTGLAGEETQYF.

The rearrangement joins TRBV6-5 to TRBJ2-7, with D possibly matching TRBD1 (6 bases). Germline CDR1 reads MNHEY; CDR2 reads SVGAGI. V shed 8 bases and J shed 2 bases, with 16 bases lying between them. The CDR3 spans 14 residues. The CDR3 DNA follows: TGTGCCAGCGGAGCCGACAGGTTTCCCTACGAGCAGTACTTC. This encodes CASGADRFPYEQYF.

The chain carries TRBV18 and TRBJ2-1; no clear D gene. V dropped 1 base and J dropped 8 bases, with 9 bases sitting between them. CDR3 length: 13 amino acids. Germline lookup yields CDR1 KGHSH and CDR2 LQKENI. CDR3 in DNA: TGTGCCAGCTCACCACGGCTTGTCGATGAGCAGTTCTTC. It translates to CASSPRLVDEQFF.

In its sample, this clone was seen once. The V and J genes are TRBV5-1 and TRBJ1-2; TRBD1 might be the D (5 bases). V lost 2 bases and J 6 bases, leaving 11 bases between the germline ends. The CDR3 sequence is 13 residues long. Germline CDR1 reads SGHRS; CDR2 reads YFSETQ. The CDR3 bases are TGCGCCAGCAGCTTTCGGGGCCAGGATGGCTACACCTTC. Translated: CASSFRGQDGYTF.

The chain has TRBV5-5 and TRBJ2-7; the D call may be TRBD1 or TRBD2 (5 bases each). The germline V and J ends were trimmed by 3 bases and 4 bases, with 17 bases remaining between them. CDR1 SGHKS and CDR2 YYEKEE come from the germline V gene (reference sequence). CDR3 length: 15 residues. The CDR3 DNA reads TGTGCCAGCAGCTCACCCGGGTGGGGGTCGTACGAGCAGTACTTC. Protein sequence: CASSSPGWGSYEQYF.

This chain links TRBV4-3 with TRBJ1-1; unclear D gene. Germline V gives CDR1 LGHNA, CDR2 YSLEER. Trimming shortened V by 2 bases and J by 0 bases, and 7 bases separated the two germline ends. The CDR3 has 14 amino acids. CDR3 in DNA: TGCGCCAGCAGCCAAAACATCTTGAACACTGAAGCTTTCTTT. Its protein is CASSQNILNTEAFF.

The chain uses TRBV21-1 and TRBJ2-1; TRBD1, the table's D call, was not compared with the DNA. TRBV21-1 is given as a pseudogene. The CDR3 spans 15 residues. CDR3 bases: TGTGCCAGCAGCAAAGACGGCTGCAGGGTCAATGAGCAGTTCTTC. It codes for CASSKDGCRVNEQFF.

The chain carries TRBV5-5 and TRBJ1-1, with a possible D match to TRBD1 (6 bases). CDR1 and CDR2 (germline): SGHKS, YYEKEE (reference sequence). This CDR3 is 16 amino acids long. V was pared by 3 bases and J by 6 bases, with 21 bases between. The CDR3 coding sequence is TGTGCCAGCAGCTCCCGGGGACAAAACAAAGGTCCTGAAGCTTTCTTT. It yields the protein CASSSRGQNKGPEAFF.

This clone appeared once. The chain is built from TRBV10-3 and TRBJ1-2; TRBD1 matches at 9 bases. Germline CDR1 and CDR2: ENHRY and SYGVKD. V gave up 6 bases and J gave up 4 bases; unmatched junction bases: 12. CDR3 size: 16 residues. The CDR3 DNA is TGTGCCATCAGCTTTCGGACAGGGGCCTTTTTCTATGGCTACACCTTC. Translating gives CAISFRTGAFFYGYTF.

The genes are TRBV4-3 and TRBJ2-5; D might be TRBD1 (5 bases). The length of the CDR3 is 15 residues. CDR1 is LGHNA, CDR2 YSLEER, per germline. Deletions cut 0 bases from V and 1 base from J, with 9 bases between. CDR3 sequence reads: CASSQDHRTQETQYF. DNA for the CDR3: TGCGCCAGCAGCCAAGATCACAGGACCCAAGAGACCCAGTACTTC.

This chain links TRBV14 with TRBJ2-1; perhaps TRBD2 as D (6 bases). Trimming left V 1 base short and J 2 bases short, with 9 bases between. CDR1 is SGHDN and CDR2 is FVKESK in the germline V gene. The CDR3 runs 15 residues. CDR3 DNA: TGTGCCAGCAGCCAAGTTCCGGGAGCCTACAATGAGCAGTTCTTC. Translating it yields CASSQVPGAYNEQFF.

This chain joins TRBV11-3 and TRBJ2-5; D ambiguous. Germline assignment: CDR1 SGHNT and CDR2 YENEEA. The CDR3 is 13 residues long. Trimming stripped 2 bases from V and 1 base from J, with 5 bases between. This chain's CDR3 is CASSLTFQETQYF. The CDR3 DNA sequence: TGTGCCAGCAGCTTAACATTCCAAGAGACCCAGTACTTC.

This chain's CDR3 is CASRPGQLPYNEQFF. Written as DNA, the CDR3 is TGTGCCAGTCGGCCGGGACAGCTTCCTTACAATGAGCAGTTCTTC. The chain has TRBV19 and TRBJ2-1; 7 positions agree with TRBD1. Per germline, CDR1 LNHDA and CDR2 SQIVND (reference sequence). V was pared by 8 bases and J by 4 bases, with 11 bases of the junction left unmatched. CDR3 length equals 15 residues.

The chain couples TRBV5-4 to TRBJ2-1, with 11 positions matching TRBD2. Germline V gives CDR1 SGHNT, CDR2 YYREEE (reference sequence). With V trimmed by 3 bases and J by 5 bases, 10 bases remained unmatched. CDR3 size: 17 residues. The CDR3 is CASSSHRLAGINNEQFF. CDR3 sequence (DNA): TGTGCCAGCAGCTCCCATAGACTAGCGGGGATAAACAATGAGCAGTTCTTC.

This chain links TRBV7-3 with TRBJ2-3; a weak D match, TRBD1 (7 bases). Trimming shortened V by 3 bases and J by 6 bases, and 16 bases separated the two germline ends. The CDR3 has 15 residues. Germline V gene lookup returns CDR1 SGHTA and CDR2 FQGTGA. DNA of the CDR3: TGTGCCAGCAGCTTCACGACAGGGAGGTTGGATACGCAGTATTTT. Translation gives CASSFTTGRLDTQYF.

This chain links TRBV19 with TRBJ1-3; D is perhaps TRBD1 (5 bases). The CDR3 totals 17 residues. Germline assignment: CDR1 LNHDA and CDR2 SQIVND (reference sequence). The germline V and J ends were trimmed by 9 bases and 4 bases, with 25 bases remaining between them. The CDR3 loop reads CASCIGSGDSFGNTIYF. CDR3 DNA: TGTGCCAGCTGTATAGGATCGGGGGATTCATTCGGAAACACCATATATTTT.

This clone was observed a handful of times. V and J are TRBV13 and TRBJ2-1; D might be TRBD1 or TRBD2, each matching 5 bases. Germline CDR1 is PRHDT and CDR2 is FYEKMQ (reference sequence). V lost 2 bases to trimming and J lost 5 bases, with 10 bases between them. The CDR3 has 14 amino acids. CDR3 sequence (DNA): TGTGCCAGCAGCTTAAGGGGAGTGGACAATGAGCAGTTCTTC. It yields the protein CASSLRGVDNEQFF.

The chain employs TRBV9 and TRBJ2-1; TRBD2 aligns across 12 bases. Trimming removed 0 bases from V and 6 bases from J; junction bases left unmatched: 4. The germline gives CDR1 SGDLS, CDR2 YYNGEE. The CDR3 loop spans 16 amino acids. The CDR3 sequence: CASSVASLAGGNEQFF. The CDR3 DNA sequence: TGTGCCAGCAGCGTAGCTTCACTAGCGGGGGGCAATGAGCAGTTCTTC. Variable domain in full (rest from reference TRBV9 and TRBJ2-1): DSGVTQTPKHLITATGQRVTLRCSPRSGDLSVYWYQQSLDQGLQFLIQYYNGEERAKGNILERFSAQQFPDLHSELNLSSLELGDSALYFCASSVASLAGGNEQFFGPGTRLTVL.

The CDR3 sequence is CASLSGGSGNEQFF. CDR3 bases: TGTGCCAGCTTGAGCGGCGGGAGTGGCAATGAGCAGTTCTTC. This chain uses TRBV28 with TRBJ2-1; 7 bases align to TRBD2. The CDR3 has 14 residues. CDR1 is MDHEN and CDR2 is SYDVKM in the germline V gene. J lost 6 bases, V lost 8 bases, and 10 bases had no gene match.

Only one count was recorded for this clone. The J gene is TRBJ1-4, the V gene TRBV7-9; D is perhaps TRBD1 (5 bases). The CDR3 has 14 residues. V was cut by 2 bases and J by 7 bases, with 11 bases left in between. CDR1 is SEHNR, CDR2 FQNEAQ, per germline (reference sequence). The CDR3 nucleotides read TGTGCCAGCAGCTTAAACAGGAACGGTGAAAAACTGTTTTTT. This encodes CASSLNRNGEKLFF.

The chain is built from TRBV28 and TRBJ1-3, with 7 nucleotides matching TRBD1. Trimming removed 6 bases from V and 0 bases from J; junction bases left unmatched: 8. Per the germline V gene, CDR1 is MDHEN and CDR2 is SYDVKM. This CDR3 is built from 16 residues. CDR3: CASSLETGSSGNTIYF. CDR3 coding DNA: TGTGCCAGCAGCCTAGAGACAGGGAGCTCTGGAAACACCATATATTTT.

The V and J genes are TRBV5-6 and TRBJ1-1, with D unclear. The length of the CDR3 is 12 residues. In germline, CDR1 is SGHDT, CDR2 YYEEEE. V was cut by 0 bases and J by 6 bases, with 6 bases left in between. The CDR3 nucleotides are TGTGCCAGCAGCTTGGGAGGTCCTGAAGCTTTCTTT. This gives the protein CASSLGGPEAFF. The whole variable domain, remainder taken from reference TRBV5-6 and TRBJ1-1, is DAGVTQSPTHLIKTRGQQVTLRCSPKSGHDTVSWYQQALGQGPQFIFQYYEEEERQRGNFPDRFSGHQFPNYSSELNVNALLLGDSALYLCASSLGGPEAFFGQGTRLTVV.

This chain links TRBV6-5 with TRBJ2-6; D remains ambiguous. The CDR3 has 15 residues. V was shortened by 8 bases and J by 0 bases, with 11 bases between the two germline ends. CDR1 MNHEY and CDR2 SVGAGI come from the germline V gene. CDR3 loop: CASSRVLSGANVLTF. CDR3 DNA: TGTGCCAGCTCAAGGGTTCTCTCTGGGGCCAACGTCCTGACTTTC.

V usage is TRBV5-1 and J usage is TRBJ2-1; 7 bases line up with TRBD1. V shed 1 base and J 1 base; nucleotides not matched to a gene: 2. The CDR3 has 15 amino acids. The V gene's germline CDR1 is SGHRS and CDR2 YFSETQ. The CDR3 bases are TGCGCCAGCAGCTTGCAGGACAGGTCCTACAATGAGCAGTTCTTC. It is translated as CASSLQDRSYNEQFF.

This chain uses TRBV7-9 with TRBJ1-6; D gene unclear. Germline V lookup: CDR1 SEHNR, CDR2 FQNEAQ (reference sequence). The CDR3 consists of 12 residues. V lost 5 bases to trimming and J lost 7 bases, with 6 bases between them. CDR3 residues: CASSLVNSPLHF. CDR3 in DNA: TGTGCCAGCAGCCTCGTAAATTCACCCCTCCACTTT.

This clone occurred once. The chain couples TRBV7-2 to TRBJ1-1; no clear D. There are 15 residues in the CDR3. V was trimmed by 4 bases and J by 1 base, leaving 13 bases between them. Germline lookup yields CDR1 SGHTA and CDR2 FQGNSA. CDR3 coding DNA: TGTGCCAGCAGCTCGCGGACGGCAAGGAACACTGAAGCTTTCTTT. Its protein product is CASSSRTARNTEAFF.

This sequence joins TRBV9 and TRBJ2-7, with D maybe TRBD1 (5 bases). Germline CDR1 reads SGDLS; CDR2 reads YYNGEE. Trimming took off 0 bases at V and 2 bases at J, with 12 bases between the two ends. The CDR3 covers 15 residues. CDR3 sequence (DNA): TGTGCCAGCAGCGTAGCTTCTGACAGCCCCTACGAGCAGTACTTC. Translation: CASSVASDSPYEQYF.

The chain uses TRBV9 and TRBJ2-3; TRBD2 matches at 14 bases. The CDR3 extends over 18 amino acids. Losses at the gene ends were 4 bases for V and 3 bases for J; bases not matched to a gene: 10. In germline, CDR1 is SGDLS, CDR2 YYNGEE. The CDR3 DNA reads TGTGCCAGCAGCCTCGGGACTAGCGGGAGTAGTTGGACAGATACGCAGTATTTT. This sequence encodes CASSLGTSGSSWTDTQYF.

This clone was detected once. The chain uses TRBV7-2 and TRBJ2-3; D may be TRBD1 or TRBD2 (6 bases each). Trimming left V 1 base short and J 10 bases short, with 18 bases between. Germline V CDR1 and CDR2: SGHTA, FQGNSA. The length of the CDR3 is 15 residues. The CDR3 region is CASSLGGRTDTSQYF. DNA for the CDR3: TGTGCCAGCAGCTTAGGAGGGAGGACAGATACGTCGCAGTATTTT.

The CDR3 DNA sequence: TGTGCCAGCTCCCTAGCGGGGGGGGAAGAGACCCAGTACTTC. It is translated as CASSLAGGEETQYF. The V call is TRBV5-4, the J call TRBJ2-5, with 12 bases identical to TRBD2. With V trimmed by 7 bases and J by 3 bases, 4 bases remained unmatched. The CDR3 is made up of 14 amino acids. Germline V gene sequence: CDR1 SGHNT, CDR2 YYREEE (reference sequence).